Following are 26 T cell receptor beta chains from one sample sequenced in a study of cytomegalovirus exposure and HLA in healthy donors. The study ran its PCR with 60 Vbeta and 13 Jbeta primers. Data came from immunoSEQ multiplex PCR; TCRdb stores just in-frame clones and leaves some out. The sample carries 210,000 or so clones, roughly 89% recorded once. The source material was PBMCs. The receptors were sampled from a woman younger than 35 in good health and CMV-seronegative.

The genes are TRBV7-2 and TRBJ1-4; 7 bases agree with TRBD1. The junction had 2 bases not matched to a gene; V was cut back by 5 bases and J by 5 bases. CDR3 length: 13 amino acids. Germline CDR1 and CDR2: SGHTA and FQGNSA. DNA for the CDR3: TGTGCCAGCAGCCCGGACAGGAATGAAAAACTGTTTTTT. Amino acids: CASSPDRNEKLFF.

The DNA for the CDR3 is TGTGCCAGCAGCTTGGGGGGAAAAAACACCGGGGAGCTGTTTTTT. It codes for CASSLGGKNTGELFF. The chain uses TRBV7-2 and TRBJ2-2, with D maybe TRBD2 (6 bases). V dropped 3 bases and J dropped 2 bases, with 10 bases sitting between them. Per germline, CDR1 SGHTA and CDR2 FQGNSA. The CDR3 is 15 amino acids.

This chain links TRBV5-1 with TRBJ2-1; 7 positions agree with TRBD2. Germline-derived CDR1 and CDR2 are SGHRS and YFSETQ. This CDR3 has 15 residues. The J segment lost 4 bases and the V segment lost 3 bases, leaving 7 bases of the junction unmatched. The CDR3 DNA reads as TGCGCCAGCAGCTCCGCGGGGGACGTTTACAATGAGCAGTTCTTC. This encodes CASSSAGDVYNEQFF.

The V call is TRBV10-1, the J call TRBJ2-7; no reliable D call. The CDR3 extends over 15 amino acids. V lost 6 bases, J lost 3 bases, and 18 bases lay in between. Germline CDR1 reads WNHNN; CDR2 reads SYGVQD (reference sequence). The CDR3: CASSGAGEKFYEQYF. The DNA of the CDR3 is TGCGCCAGCAGCGGAGCCGGAGAGAAGTTCTACGAGCAGTACTTC.

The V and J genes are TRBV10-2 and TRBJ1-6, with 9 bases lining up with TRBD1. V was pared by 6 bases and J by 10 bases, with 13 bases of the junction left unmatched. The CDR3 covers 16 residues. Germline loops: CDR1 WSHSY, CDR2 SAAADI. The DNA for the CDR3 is TGCGCCAGCAGGGACATTTACAGGGGGCTAAGATCACCCCTCCACTTT. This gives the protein CASRDIYRGLRSPLHF.

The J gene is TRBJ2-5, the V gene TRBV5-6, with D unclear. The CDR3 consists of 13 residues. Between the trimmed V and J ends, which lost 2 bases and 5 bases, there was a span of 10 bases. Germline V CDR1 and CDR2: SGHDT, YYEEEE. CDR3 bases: TGTGCCAGCAGCTTCGCTAGTGGGGAGACCCAGTACTTC. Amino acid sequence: CASSFASGETQYF. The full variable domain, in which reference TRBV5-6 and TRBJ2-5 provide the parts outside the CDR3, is DAGVTQSPTHLIKTRGQQVTLRCSPKSGHDTVSWYQQALGQGPQFIFQYYEEEERQRGNFPDRFSGHQFPNYSSELNVNALLLGDSALYLCASSFASGETQYFGPGTRLLVL.

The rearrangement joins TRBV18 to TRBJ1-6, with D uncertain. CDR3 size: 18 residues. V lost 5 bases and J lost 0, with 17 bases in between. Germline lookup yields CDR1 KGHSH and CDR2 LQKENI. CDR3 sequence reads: CASSLRRETSSYNSPLHF. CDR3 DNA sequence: TGTGCCAGCTCATTGAGAAGGGAGACAAGCTCCTATAATTCACCCCTCCACTTT.

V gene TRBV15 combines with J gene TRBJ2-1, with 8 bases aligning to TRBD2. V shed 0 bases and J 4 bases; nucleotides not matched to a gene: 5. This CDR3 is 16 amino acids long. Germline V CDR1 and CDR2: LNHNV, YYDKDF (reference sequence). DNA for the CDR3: TGTGCCACCAGCAGAGAACCAGCGGGGGTTTACAATGAGCAGTTCTTC. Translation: CATSREPAGVYNEQFF.

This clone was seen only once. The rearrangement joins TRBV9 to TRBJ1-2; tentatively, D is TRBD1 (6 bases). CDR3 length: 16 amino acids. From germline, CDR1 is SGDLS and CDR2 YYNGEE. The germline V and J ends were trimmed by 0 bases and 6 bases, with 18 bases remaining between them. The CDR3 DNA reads TGTGCCAGCAGCGTAGCTATGGAAGGGGGGGCCCATGGCTACACCTTC. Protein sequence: CASSVAMEGGAHGYTF.

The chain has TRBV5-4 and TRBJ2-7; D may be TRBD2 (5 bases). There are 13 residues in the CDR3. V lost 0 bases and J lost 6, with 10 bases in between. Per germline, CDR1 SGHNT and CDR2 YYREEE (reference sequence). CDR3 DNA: TGTGCCAGCAGCTTGGGCCGCCGGGGCGAGCAGTACTTC. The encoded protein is CASSLGRRGEQYF. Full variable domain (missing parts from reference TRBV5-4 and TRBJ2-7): ETGVTQSPTHLIKTRGQQVTLRCSSQSGHNTVSWYQQALGQGPQFIFQYYREEENGRGNFPPRFSGLQFPNYSSELNVNALELDDSALYLCASSLGRRGEQYFGPGTRLTVT.

This chain's CDR3 is CASRPRDRGPYGYTF. The CDR3, as DNA: TGTGCCAGCAGACCCCGGGACAGGGGGCCCTATGGCTACACCTTC. The J gene is TRBJ1-2, the V gene TRBV13; 12 nucleotides agree with TRBD1. The CDR3 spans 15 residues. Germline CDR1 PRHDT, CDR2 FYEKMQ (reference sequence). V trimming: 6 bases; J trimming: 4 bases; junction bases outside the gene matches: 6.

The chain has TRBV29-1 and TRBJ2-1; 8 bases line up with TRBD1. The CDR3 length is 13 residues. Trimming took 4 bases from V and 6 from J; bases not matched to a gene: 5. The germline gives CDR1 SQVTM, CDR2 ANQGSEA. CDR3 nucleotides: TGCAGCGTTGGGGGGACAGGTACCAATGAGCAGTTCTTC. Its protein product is CSVGGTGTNEQFF.

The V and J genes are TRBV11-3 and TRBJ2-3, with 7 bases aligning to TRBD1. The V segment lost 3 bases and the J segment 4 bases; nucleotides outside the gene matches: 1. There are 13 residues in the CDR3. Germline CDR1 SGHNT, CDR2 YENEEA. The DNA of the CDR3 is TGTGCCAGCAGCTTCCAGGGGGCAGATACGCAGTATTTT. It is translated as CASSFQGADTQYF. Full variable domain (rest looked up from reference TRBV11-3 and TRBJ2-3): EAGVVQSPRYKIIEKKQPVAFWCNPISGHNTLYWYLQNLGQGPELLIRYENEEAVDDSQLPKDRFSAERLKGVDSTLKIQPAELGDSAVYLCASSFQGADTQYFGPGTRLTVL.

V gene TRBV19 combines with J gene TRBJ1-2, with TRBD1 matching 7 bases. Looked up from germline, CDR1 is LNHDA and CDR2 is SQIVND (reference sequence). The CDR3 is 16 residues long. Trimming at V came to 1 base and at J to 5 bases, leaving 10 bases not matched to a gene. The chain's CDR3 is CASSIALDRTYYGYTF. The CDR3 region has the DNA TGTGCCAGTAGTATAGCCCTGGACAGGACCTATTATGGCTACACCTTC. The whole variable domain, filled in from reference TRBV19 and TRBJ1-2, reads DGGITQSPKYLFRKEGQNVTLSCEQNLNHDAMYWYRQDPGQGLRLIYYSQIVNDFQKGDIAEGYSVSREKKESFPLTVTSAQKNPTAFYLCASSIALDRTYYGYTFGSGTRLTVV.

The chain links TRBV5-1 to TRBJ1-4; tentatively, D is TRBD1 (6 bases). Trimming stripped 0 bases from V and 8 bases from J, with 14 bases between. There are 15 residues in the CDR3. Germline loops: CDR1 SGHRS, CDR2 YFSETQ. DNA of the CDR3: TGCGCCAGCAGCTTGGTCGGGGGGCGCGACGAAAAACTGTTTTTT. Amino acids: CASSLVGGRDEKLFF.

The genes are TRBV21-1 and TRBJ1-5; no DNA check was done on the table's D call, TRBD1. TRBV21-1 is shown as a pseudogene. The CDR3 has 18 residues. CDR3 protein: CASSKASGPCYSNQPQHF. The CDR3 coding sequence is TGTGCCAGCAGCAAAGCGTCAGGTCCTTGCTATAGCAATCAGCCCCAGCATTTT.

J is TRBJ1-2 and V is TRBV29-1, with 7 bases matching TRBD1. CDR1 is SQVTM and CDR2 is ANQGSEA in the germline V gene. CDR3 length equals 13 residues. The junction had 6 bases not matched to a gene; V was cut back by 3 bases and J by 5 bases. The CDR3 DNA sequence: TGCAGCGTTGAGGGACAGAAGCTTTATGGCTACACCTTC. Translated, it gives CSVEGQKLYGYTF.

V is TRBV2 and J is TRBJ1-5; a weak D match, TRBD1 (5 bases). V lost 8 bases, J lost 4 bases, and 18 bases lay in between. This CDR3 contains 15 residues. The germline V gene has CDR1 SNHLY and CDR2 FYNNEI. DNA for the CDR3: TGTGCCAGCCTCAAAGATCAGGGTGGAAATCAGCCCCAGCATTTT. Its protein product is CASLKDQGGNQPQHF.

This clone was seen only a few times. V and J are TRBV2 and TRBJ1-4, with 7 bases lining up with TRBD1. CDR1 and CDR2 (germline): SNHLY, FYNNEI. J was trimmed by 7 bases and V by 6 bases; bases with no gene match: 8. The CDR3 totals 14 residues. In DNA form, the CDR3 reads TGTGCCAGCAGAGACTTTGACAGGGTTGAAAAACTGTTTTTT. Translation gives CASRDFDRVEKLFF.

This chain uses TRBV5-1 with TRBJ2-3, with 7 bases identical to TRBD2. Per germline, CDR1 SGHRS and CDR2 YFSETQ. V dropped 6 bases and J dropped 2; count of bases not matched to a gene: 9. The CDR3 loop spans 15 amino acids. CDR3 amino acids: CASNGGRVLTDTQYF. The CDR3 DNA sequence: TGCGCCAGCAACGGCGGGAGAGTCCTCACAGATACGCAGTATTTT.

CDR3 sequence reads: CASRYRGAEAFF. The DNA for the CDR3 is TGTGCCAGCAGGTACCGAGGAGCTGAAGCTTTCTTT. The chain joins TRBV7-2 to TRBJ1-1; D not resolved. The CDR3 contains 12 residues. The germline gives CDR1 SGHTA, CDR2 FQGNSA. Trimming stripped 6 bases from V and 6 bases from J, with 11 bases between.

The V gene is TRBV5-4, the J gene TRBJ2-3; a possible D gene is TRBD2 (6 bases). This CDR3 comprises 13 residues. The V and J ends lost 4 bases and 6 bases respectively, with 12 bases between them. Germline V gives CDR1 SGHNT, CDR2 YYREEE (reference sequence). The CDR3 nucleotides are TGTGCCAGCAGCCGCCGGGGGATCGATACGCAGTATTTT. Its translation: CASSRRGIDTQYF. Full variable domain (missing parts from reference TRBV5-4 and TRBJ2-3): ETGVTQSPTHLIKTRGQQVTLRCSSQSGHNTVSWYQQALGQGPQFIFQYYREEENGRGNFPPRFSGLQFPNYSSELNVNALELDDSALYLCASSRRGIDTQYFGPGTRLTVL.

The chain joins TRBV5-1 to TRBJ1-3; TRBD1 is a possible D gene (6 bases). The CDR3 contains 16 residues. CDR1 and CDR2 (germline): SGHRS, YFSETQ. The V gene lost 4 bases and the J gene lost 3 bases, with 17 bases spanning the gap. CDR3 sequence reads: CASSPDEGGGGNTIYF. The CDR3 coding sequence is TGCGCCAGCAGCCCGGACGAAGGGGGGGGTGGAAACACCATATATTTT. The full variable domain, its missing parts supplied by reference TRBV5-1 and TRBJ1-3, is KAGVTQTPRYLIKTRGQQVTLSCSPISGHRSVSWYQQTPGQGLQFLFEYFSETQRNKGNFPGRFSGRQFSNSRSEMNVSTLELGDSALYLCASSPDEGGGGNTIYFGEGSWLTVV.

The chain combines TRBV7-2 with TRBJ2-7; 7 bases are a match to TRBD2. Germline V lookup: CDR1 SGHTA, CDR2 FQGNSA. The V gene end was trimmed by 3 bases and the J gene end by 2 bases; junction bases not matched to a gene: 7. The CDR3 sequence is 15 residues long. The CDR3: CASSFPGGGPYEQYF. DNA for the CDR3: TGTGCCAGCAGCTTTCCGGGCGGGGGACCCTACGAGCAGTACTTC.

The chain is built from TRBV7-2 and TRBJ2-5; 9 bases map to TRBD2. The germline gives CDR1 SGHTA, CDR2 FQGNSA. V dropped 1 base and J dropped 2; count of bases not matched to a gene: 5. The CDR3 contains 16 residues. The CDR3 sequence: CASSLVVAGGQETQYF. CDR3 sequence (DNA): TGTGCCAGCAGCTTAGTCGTGGCGGGAGGGCAAGAGACCCAGTACTTC. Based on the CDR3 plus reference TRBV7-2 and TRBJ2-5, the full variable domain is GAGVSQSPSNKVTEKGKDVELRCDPISGHTALYWYRQSLGQGLEFLIYFQGNSAPDKSGLPSDRFSAERTGGSVSTLTIQRTQQEDSAVYLCASSLVVAGGQETQYFGPGTRLLVL.

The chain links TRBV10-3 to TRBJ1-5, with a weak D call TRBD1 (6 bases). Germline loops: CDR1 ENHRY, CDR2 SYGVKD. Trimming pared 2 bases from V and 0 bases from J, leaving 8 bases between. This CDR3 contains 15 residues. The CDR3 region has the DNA TGTGCCATCAGTGAGGGGGGCTATAGCAATCAGCCCCAGCATTTT. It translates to CAISEGGYSNQPQHF.